This paragraph covers one T cell receptor (beta chain) sequence. Its antigen is unidentified. Trimming cost V 2 bases and J 6 bases; bases outside gene matches: 9. The CDR3 contains 18 residues. From germline, CDR1 is SGHVS and CDR2 FQNEAQ. On the day of bone marrow donation, the related graft donor provided peripheral blood. The data belong to a study of T cells after posttransplantation cyclophosphamide. The study, taken as a whole, reports: Donor-recipient repertoire similarity was low at 1-2 months, rising over year one.

TCRdb keeps only in-frame clones here, not all; method: immunoSEQ multiplex PCR. In the table there are around 9,900 clones, about 91% of which are singletons. The receptor was isolated from a woman between 55 and 75 years old in good health, CMV-negative, and a related stem cell transplant donor. The sequenced material came from memory CD4+ T cells sorted from PBMCs. J is TRBJ2-2 and V is TRBV7-8, with 13 bases lining up with TRBD2. In nucleotides, the CDR3 is TGTGCCAGCAGCTTAAGTAGGCAGGGACTAGCGGGACCCGGGGAGCTGTTTTTT. Encoded protein: CASSLSRQGLAGPGELFF. The full variable domain, its missing parts supplied by reference TRBV7-8 and TRBJ2-2, is GAGVSQSPRYKVAKRGQDVALRCDPISGHVSLFWYQQALGQGPEFLTYFQNEAQLDKSGLPSDRFFAERPEGSVSTLKIQRTQQEDSAVYLCASSLSRQGLAGPGELFFGEGSRLTVL.